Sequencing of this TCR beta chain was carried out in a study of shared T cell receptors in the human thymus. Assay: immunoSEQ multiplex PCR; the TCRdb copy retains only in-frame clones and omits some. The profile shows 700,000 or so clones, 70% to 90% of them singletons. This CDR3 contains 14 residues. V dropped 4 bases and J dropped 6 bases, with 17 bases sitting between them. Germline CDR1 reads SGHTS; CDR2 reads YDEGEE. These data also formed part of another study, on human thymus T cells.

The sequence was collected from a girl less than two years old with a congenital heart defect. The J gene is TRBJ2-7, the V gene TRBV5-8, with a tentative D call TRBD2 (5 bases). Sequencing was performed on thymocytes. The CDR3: CASSPPRFEGEQYF. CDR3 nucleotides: TGTGCCAGCAGCCCGCCCAGGTTTGAGGGCGAGCAGTACTTC.